A selection of T cell receptor beta chains follows, all from one sample in a study of HIV-infected patients and healthy controls. A single record per CDR3 protein comes from TCRdb applying MiXCR to the 5' RACE reads. Of 5,500 to 7,000 distinct CDR3 sequences in the sample, under 25% were seen once. Sequences were derived from blood, sampled before antiretroviral therapy. These receptors came from an adult with HIV infection. Both conserved end residues are part of each CDR3. The D gene is left open where the match is weak. The size field is filled for only some rows; it gives once, few, many or a size class.

j_call cdr3_length v_call d_call clone_size cdr3_nt cdr3_aa
TRBJ1-5 15 TRBV19 TRBD1 many TGTGCCAGTAGTGAGGGACAGCATAGCAATCAGCCCCAGCATTTT CASSEGQHSNQPQHF
TRBJ2-7 15 TRBV4-2 . many TGTGCCAGCAGCCAAGATCGAGCAGGGTTCTACGAGCAGTACTTC CASSQDRAGFYEQYF
TRBJ1-5 16 TRBV7-2 . many TGTGCCAGCAGCTTAGCGTTCGGGGGTAGCAATCAGCCCCAGCATTTT CASSLAFGGSNQPQHF
TRBJ2-2 18 TRBV3-1 TRBD2 many TGTGCCAGCAGCCAAGCGGAGTTAGGACTAGCGGGGACCGGGGAGCTGTTTTTT CASSQAELGLAGTGELFF
TRBJ1-6 13 TRBV7-3 . . TGTGCCAGCAGCTCGCACCCCGGGTCACCCCTCCACTTT CASSSHPGSPLHF
TRBJ1-2 14 TRBV18 . . TGTGCCAGCTCACCACAGGAGATAGGAAAAGGCTACACCTTC CASSPQEIGKGYTF
TRBJ1-5 16 TRBV28 . many TGTGCCAGCAGTTTAAGACAGGACCCTTATCGTCAGCCCCAGCATTTT CASSLRQDPYRQPQHF
TRBJ2-5 16 TRBV4-3 . medium-sized TGCGCCAGCAGCCAAGATGTGGTGAGGTACCAAGAGACCCAGTACTTC CASSQDVVRYQETQYF
TRBJ2-5 13 TRBV12-3/TRBV12-4 . medium-sized TGTGCCAGCGTATTAGGGACCCAAGAGACCCAGTACTTC CASVLGTQETQYF
TRBJ2-7 15 TRBV11-2 TRBD1 many TGTGCCAGCAGCTTAGTCCGGACAGGGGCCCACGAGCAGTACTTT CASSLVRTGAHEQYF
TRBJ2-2 15 TRBV5-4 . many TGTGCCAGCAGCTTGGGTCGCCAGAACACCGGGGAGCTGTTTTTT CASSLGRQNTGELFF